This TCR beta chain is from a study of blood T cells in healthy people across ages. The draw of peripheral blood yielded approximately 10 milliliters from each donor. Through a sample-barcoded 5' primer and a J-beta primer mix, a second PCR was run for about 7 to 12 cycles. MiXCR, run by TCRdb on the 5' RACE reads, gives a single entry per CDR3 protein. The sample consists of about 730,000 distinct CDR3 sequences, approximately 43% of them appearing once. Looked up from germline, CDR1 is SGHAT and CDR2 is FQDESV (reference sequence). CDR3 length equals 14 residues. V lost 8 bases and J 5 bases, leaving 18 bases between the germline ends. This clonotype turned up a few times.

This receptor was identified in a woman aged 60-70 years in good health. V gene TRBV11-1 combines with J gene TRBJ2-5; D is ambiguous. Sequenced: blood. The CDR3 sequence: CASSPRWKTETQYF. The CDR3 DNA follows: TGTGCCAGCTCCCCCCGATGGAAGACTGAGACCCAGTACTTC.